The entry below gives a single TCR beta chain sequence along with its context. What it binds is unknown. These data belong to a study of cytomegalovirus exposure and HLA in healthy donors. Findings and caveats of the study: Cytomegalovirus-associated status was assigned to 164 TCR beta chains. While the bulk of TCR sequences proved rare, some public TCRs turned up in many donors.

Assay: immunoSEQ multiplex PCR; the TCRdb copy retains only in-frame clones and omits some. The repertoire holds about 63,000 clones, 89% seen once, with 1% to 1.5% in the top ten. Per germline, CDR1 SQVTM and CDR2 ANQGSEA. V was pared by 5 bases and J by 4 bases, with 11 bases between. The CDR3 totals 12 residues. The receptor was isolated from a woman aged 18-29 years in good health and CMV-seronegative. Material for sequencing was PBMCs. The chain carries TRBV29-1 and TRBJ1-2; maybe TRBD1 (6 bases). CDR3 DNA sequence: TGCAGCGTTTCGGACAGATCCTATGGCTACACCTTC. It codes for CSVSDRSYGYTF.